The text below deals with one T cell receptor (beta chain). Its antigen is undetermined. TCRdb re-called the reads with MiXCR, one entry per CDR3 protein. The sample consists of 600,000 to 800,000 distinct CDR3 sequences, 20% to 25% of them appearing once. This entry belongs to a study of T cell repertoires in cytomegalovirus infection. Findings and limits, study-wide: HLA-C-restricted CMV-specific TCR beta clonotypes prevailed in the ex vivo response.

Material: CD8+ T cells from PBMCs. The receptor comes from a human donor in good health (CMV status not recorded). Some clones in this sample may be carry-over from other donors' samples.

CDR3 in amino acids: CASSLRGLSGYTF. For the CDR3, the DNA is TGTGCCAGCAGTTTAAGGGGGCTATCTGGCTACACCTTC. This chain joins TRBV28 and TRBJ1-2; 7 nucleotides align to TRBD1. The germline V gene has CDR1 MDHEN and CDR2 SYDVKM. The V gene end was trimmed by 2 bases and the J gene end by 7 bases; junction bases not matched to a gene: 4. This CDR3 spans 13 amino acids.